This entry lists 26 T cell receptor beta chains sequenced from one sample in a study of T cells in Graves' hyperthyroidism and ophthalmopathy (dated by TCRdb to between 2018 and 2021). Libraries were built with multiplex PCR. The sequencing machine was an Illumina HiSeq 2000. Amplification of TCR beta CDR3 regions was carried out from RNA transcripts. A first-round RT-PCR of the TCR CDR3 used the HTBI primer set with the Qiagen OneStep RT-PCR kit. TCRdb reprocessing: public reads trimmed at Q25 with fastp, clones called with MiXCR, in-frame beta chains kept. Records with the same CDR3 protein are collapsed into one entry carrying the most frequent genes and DNA. The sample contains about 560,000 distinct CDR3 sequences, 15% to 20% of them found a single time. The top ten clones comprise around 18% of the sample. Sequencing input: blood. The receptor source for this set is a woman aged 18 to 35 with Graves' hyperthyroidism.

This clonotype has just a few counts. The chain joins TRBV12-3 or TRBV12-4 to TRBJ2-2; D gene ambiguous. The V and J ends lost 9 bases and 4 bases respectively, with 21 bases between them. The CDR3 is 16 residues long. CDR3 DNA: TGTGCCAGTCTTTTGAGTTGGGGTTTGATCACCGGGGAGCTGTTTTTT. It encodes CASLLSWGLITGELFF.

CDR3 protein: CASSVGALSQGNQPQHF. CDR3 nucleotide sequence: TGTGCCAGCAGTGTTGGGGCGTTGAGTCAGGGCAATCAGCCCCAGCATTTT. The genes are TRBV27 and TRBJ1-5, with D possibly TRBD1 on 5 matching bases. Trimming took 5 bases from V and 2 from J, leaving 19 bases between them. This CDR3 region has 17 residues. CDR1 and CDR2 (germline): MNHEY, SMNVEV (reference sequence).

This clonotype appeared many times. This chain connects TRBV29-1 to TRBJ2-7; the D gene is possibly TRBD2 (7 bases). V lost 5 bases to trimming and J lost 0 bases, with 14 bases between them. The CDR3 totals 14 residues. Germline values: CDR1 SQVTM, CDR2 ANQGSEA. CDR3 sequence: CSVFGGADSYEQYF. The CDR3 nucleotides read TGCAGCGTTTTTGGGGGGGCGGACTCCTACGAGCAGTACTTC.

This chain links TRBV28 with TRBJ1-5; D gene ambiguous. CDR3 length equals 13 residues. V was pared by 3 bases and J by 6 bases, with 9 bases between. The germline V gene encodes CDR1 MDHEN and CDR2 SYDVKM. The CDR3 sequence is CASSLPFGQPQHF. DNA for the CDR3: TGTGCCAGCAGTTTGCCCTTCGGTCAGCCCCAGCATTTT.

The rearrangement links TRBV6-1 to TRBJ2-1, with 15 bases aligning to TRBD2. Per the germline V gene, CDR1 is MNHNS and CDR2 is SASEGT. The CDR3 totals 17 residues. With 1 base clipped from V and 6 bases from J, the junction kept 4 bases outside the gene matches. In DNA form, the CDR3 reads TGTGCCAGCAGTGAAGGGACTAGCGGGAGGGCCCTCAATGAGCAGTTCTTC. This sequence encodes CASSEGTSGRALNEQFF.

This clonotype was detected ten times or more. The chain recombines TRBV5-1 with TRBJ2-1; D gene ambiguous. CDR3 length: 14 amino acids. Trimming removed 0 bases at V and 10 bases at J, with 14 bases between. Germline V lookup: CDR1 SGHRS, CDR2 YFSETQ. The CDR3 DNA reads as TGCGCCAGCAGCTTGGGGTCCATTAAGAGGGAGCAGTTCTTC. Translation gives CASSLGSIKREQFF.

As regards this clonotype: One end of the junction is discordant with germline, which a read error may explain. The V gene is TRBV20-1, the J gene TRBJ1-1, with D unresolved. This CDR3 is built from 17 residues. Germline values: CDR1 DFQATT, CDR2 SNEGSKA (reference sequence). CDR3 sequence reads: CSARGIAIPSPNTEASF. The CDR3 DNA reads as TGCAGTGCTAGAGGGATCGCCATCCCCTCTCCGAACACTGAAGCTTCCTTT.

This clonotype was seen repeatedly, ten times or more. This chain connects TRBV20-1 to TRBJ1-1, with no clear D. Germline V CDR1 and CDR2: DFQATT, SNEGSKA (reference sequence). The CDR3 spans 13 residues. Deletions cut 6 bases from V and 6 bases from J, with 17 bases between. CDR3 residues: CSANTLWRAEAFF. In DNA, the CDR3 is TGCAGTGCCAATACTCTATGGAGGGCTGAAGCTTTCTTT.

The V call is TRBV19, the J call TRBJ2-5, with 10 positions matching TRBD2. Germline V lookup: CDR1 LNHDA, CDR2 SQIVND (reference sequence). V trimming: 6 bases; J trimming: 5 bases; junction bases outside the gene matches: 15. The CDR3 is 17 residues long. CDR3 bases: TGTGCCAGTAGCATGGGACTAGCGTTTTCCTCAGAGGAGACCCAGTACTTC. It yields the protein CASSMGLAFSSEETQYF.

The chain employs TRBV29-1 and TRBJ1-3; D is perhaps TRBD1 (5 bases). The CDR3 has 12 amino acids. The germline CDR1 and CDR2 sequences are SQVTM and ANQGSEA. V lost 2 bases to trimming and J lost 9 bases, with 11 bases between them. As DNA, the CDR3 is TGCAGCGTTGAAAGCCCGGGGGGCACCATATATTTT. Translated, it gives CSVESPGGTIYF.

The gene calls are TRBV30 and TRBJ2-1; the match to TRBD2 covers 7 bases. CDR1 GTSNPN and CDR2 SVGIG come from the germline V gene (reference sequence). The length of the CDR3 is 14 residues. J lost 0 bases, V lost 3 bases, and 2 bases had no gene match. CDR3 residues: CAWRGLSSYNEQFF. In DNA form, the CDR3 reads TGTGCCTGGAGGGGACTAAGCTCCTACAATGAGCAGTTCTTC.

The chain carries TRBV11-2 and TRBJ1-4; 7 bases map to TRBD1. CDR1 and CDR2 from the germline V gene are SGHAT and FQNNGV. The CDR3 runs 16 residues. V lost 1 base to trimming and J lost 5 bases; unmatched junction nucleotides: 7. CDR3 nucleotide sequence: TGTGCCAGCAGCTTAGCCACAGGGGTGGGCAATGAAAAACTGTTTTTT. Translation: CASSLATGVGNEKLFF.

The J gene is TRBJ2-1, the V gene TRBV4-1, with D possibly being TRBD2 (6 bases). The CDR3 totals 16 residues. V dropped 0 bases and J dropped 3 bases, with 12 bases sitting between them. The germline V gene encodes CDR1 MGHRA and CDR2 YSYEKL. CDR3 DNA sequence: TGCGCCAGCAGCCAAGATATGCGGGGACGCTACAATGAGCAGTTCTTC. Protein sequence: CASSQDMRGRYNEQFF.

In nucleotides, the CDR3 is TGTGCCAGCAGCCAAAAGATTGACAGGGGAAGAATAAGCACAGATACGCAGTATTTT. It specifies CASSQKIDRGRISTDTQYF. The chain employs TRBV14 and TRBJ2-3; 8 bases are shared with TRBD1. Unmatched junction bases numbered 13, after V lost 2 bases and J lost 0 bases. From germline, CDR1 is SGHDN and CDR2 FVKESK. The CDR3 extends over 19 amino acids.

The CDR3 nucleotides are TGTGCCAGCTCACCAAATCAAGGGGCTTCCTACGAGCAGTACTTC. Protein product: CASSPNQGASYEQYF. The rearrangement links TRBV18 to TRBJ2-7; the D gene is possibly TRBD1 (5 bases). This CDR3 spans 15 amino acids. Germline lookup yields CDR1 KGHSH and CDR2 LQKENI. V lost 2 bases to trimming and J lost 1 base, with 12 bases between them.

This clonotype was detected ten times or more. Here the CDR3 DNA reads TGTGCCAGCCAGACAGGGCTCTTAAATGAGCAGTTCTTC. Translation: CASQTGLLNEQFF. The V gene is TRBV28, the J gene TRBJ2-1; 7 bases agree with TRBD1. Trimming took 8 bases from V and 7 from J; bases not matched to a gene: 8. CDR1 MDHEN and CDR2 SYDVKM come from the germline V gene. The length of the CDR3 is 13 residues.

The chain combines TRBV6-4 with TRBJ2-1, with TRBD2 identical over 11 bases. The length of the CDR3 is 17 residues. J was trimmed by 4 bases and V by 0 bases; bases with no gene match: 5. From germline, CDR1 is MRHNA and CDR2 SNTAGT. The CDR3 DNA is TGTGCCAGCAGTGACTCGAACCTAGCGGGGGGTTACAATGAGCAGTTCTTC. This codes for CASSDSNLAGGYNEQFF.

V gene TRBV5-1 combines with J gene TRBJ1-1; weak D call: TRBD1 (5 bases). Trimming pared 2 bases from V and 5 bases from J, leaving 10 bases between. Germline V gene lookup returns CDR1 SGHRS and CDR2 YFSETQ. This CDR3 has 13 amino acids. The CDR3 DNA reads as TGCGCCAGCAGCTTCCAGGGATGGACTGAAGCTTTCTTT. It yields the protein CASSFQGWTEAFF.

The genes are TRBV4-1 and TRBJ2-1; 10 bases match TRBD2. Germline lookup yields CDR1 MGHRA and CDR2 YSYEKL. The CDR3 contains 16 residues. After removal of 2 bases from V and 5 bases from J, the junction contained 6 bases not matched to a gene. The CDR3, as DNA: TGCGCCAGCAGCCAAACAGCGGGGGGGCCTCACAATGAGCAGTTCTTC. Amino acids: CASSQTAGGPHNEQFF.

In this sample, this clonotype turned up a few times. The J gene is TRBJ2-1, the V gene TRBV6-1, with 9 nucleotides matching TRBD2. Germline CDR1 MNHNS, CDR2 SASEGT. With 5 bases clipped from V and 6 bases from J, the junction kept 5 bases outside the gene matches. CDR3 length: 14 residues. CDR3 nucleotide sequence: TGTGCCAGCAGTTCAGGACTAGCGCCCAATGAGCAGTTCTTC. It yields the protein CASSSGLAPNEQFF.

This clonotype appeared many times. The chain combines TRBV20-1 with TRBJ1-1, with a possible D match to TRBD1 (6 bases). CDR3 length equals 13 residues. Germline assignment: CDR1 DFQATT and CDR2 SNEGSKA (reference sequence). V was pared by 6 bases and J by 1 base, with 12 bases between. The CDR3 nucleotides read TGCAGTGCAAGGACAGCAAAGAACACTGAAGCTTTCTTT. Its protein is CSARTAKNTEAFF.

This clonotype was observed at least ten times. The V and J genes are TRBV15 and TRBJ2-1, with no clear D. Between the trimmed V and J ends, which lost 0 bases and 0 bases, there was a span of 3 bases. Germline V gene data show CDR1 as LNHNV and CDR2 as YYDKDF (reference sequence). The CDR3 loop spans 14 amino acids. CDR3: CATSRDVSYNEQFF. The CDR3 coding sequence is TGTGCCACCAGCAGAGATGTCTCCTACAATGAGCAGTTCTTC.

This clonotype appeared many times. The chain's CDR3 is CASSPKPGLAGGKTQYF. Written as DNA, the CDR3 is TGTGCCAGCAGCCCCAAGCCGGGACTAGCGGGGGGAAAGACCCAGTACTTC. V gene TRBV7-2 combines with J gene TRBJ2-5, with 15 nucleotides matching TRBD2. The CDR3 totals 17 residues. The V gene's germline CDR1 is SGHTA and CDR2 FQGNSA. J lost 6 bases, V lost 5 bases, and 10 bases had no gene match.

This clonotype was recorded at least ten times. The V and J genes are TRBV20-1 and TRBJ2-3; D gene ambiguous. The CDR3 extends over 15 amino acids. CDR1 DFQATT and CDR2 SNEGSKA come from the germline V gene (reference sequence). Trimming removed 2 bases from V and 2 bases from J, with 14 bases in between. The CDR3 sequence is CSARNPIRNTDTQYF. As DNA, the CDR3 is TGCAGTGCTAGAAACCCCATACGGAACACAGATACGCAGTATTTT.

This clonotype was counted ten times or more. The chain has TRBV28 and TRBJ2-5; 10 positions match TRBD2. Germline V gene sequence: CDR1 MDHEN, CDR2 SYDVKM. J was trimmed by 7 bases and V by 6 bases; bases with no gene match: 14. This CDR3 is built from 16 residues. As DNA, the CDR3 is TGTGCCAGCAGATCATCTAGCGGAAGCGGGGGGGGGACCCAGTACTTC. Encoded protein: CASRSSSGSGGGTQYF.

This clonotype has a handful of counts. J is TRBJ1-5 and V is TRBV2; TRBD1 matches 9 bases. The CDR3 loop spans 16 amino acids. V dropped 6 bases and J dropped 9; count of bases not matched to a gene: 15. Per germline, CDR1 SNHLY and CDR2 FYNNEI. The CDR3, as DNA: TGTGCCAGCAGCGCTAGGCCGGGACAGGGTAATTTGCCCCAGCATTTT. Its protein is CASSARPGQGNLPQHF.